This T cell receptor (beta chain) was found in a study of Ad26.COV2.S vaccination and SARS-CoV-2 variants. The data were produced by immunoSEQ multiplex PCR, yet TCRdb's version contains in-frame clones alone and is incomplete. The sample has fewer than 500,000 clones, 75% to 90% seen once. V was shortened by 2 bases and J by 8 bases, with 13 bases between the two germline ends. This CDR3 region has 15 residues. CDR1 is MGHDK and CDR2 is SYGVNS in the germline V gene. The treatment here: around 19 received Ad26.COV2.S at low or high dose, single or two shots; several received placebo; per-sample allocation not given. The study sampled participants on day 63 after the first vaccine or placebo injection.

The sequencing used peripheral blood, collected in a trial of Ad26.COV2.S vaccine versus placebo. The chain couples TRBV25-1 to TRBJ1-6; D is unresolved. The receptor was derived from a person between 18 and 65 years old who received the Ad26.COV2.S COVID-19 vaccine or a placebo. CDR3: CASSEIQGFDSPLHF. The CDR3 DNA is TGTGCCAGCAGTGAAATTCAAGGGTTTGATTCACCCCTCCACTTT.